The 9 T cell receptor beta chains below come from one sample, sequenced in a study of regulatory T cells in long-lasting Graves disease. To make TCR beta libraries, researchers used iRepertoire HTBI primers and Arm-PCR of CDR3 regions. Each CDR3 protein is one row after TCRdb ran MiXCR on the multiplex PCR reads. The repertoire holds a few hundred thousand distinct CDR3 sequences, with 18% as singletons. Time point specified: newly diagnosed GD, antithyroid drugs for less than 3 months. RNA isolated from PBMCs was used to make the TCR library. These data were also reused for a study on T cells in Graves' hyperthyroidism and ophthalmopathy.

Material: peripheral blood mononuclear cells (PBMCs), obtained at new diagnosis, from a patient treated with antithyroid drugs. The receptor source for this set is a woman in her twenties or thirties with Graves disease.

This clonotype was counted a few times. The gene calls are TRBV3-1 and TRBJ2-6; D not resolved. Trimming shortened V by 1 base and J by 0 bases, and 4 bases separated the two germline ends. Germline values: CDR1 LGHDT, CDR2 YNNKEL (reference sequence). The CDR3 sequence is 15 residues long. CDR3 sequence (DNA): TGTGCCAGCAGCCAAGTCGGCTCTGGGGCCAACGTCCTGACTTTC. Translated: CASSQVGSGANVLTF. Complete variable domain (other parts from reference TRBV3-1 and TRBJ2-6): DTAVSQTPKYLVTQMGNDKSIKCEQNLGHDTMYWYKQDSKKFLKIMFSYNNKELIINETVPNRFSPKSPDKAHLNLHINSLELGDSAVYFCASSQVGSGANVLTFGAGSRLTVL.

This clonotype showed up many times. The chain has TRBV5-8 and TRBJ1-6; TRBD1 matches at 9 bases. V lost 5 bases to trimming and J lost 10 bases; unmatched junction nucleotides: 7. The CDR3 totals 14 residues. CDR1 SGHTS and CDR2 YDEGEE come from the germline V gene. The CDR3 bases are TGTGCCAGCAGTACCGGGACAGGGACATCACCCCTCCACTTT. Its translation: CASSTGTGTSPLHF.

This clonotype was observed many times. This rearrangement joins TRBV20-1 to TRBJ1-6; 8 positions match TRBD1. The junction had 3 bases not matched to a gene; V was cut back by 3 bases and J by 8 bases. Germline values: CDR1 DFQATT, CDR2 SNEGSKA (reference sequence). This CDR3 spans 13 amino acids. The CDR3 bases are TGCAGTGCTAGTGACAGGGGAGATTCACCCCTCCACTTT. Translating it yields CSASDRGDSPLHF.

This clonotype was counted only a few times. The V and J genes are TRBV29-1 and TRBJ2-7, with D perhaps matching TRBD2 (5 bases). The CDR3 is 14 residues long. V was clipped by 4 bases and J by 4 bases, with 17 bases between them. Germline CDR1 SQVTM, CDR2 ANQGSEA. As DNA, the CDR3 is TGCAGCGTTGTTGCGGCGGAGGACTTATACGAGCAGTACTTC. As protein: CSVVAAEDLYEQYF.

At least ten counts were recorded for this clonotype. The V call is TRBV5-4, the J call TRBJ1-1, with 8 positions matching TRBD1. V was pared by 2 bases and J by 2 bases, with 8 bases of the junction left unmatched. Germline V gene lookup returns CDR1 SGHNT and CDR2 YYREEE (reference sequence). CDR3 length equals 16 residues. The DNA of the CDR3 is TGTGCCAGCAGCTTTCGGACAGGGAGTACCAACACTGAAGCTTTCTTT. Protein sequence: CASSFRTGSTNTEAFF.

A remark on this clonotype: A much larger clone differs by one base, so this may be a read error. The gene calls are TRBV29-1 and TRBJ2-1; D remains unclear. The germline gives CDR1 SQVTM, CDR2 ANQGSEA. This CDR3 spans 11 amino acids. The CDR3 nucleotides read TGCAGCGAACTGCAAGGGCATGAGCAGCTCTTC. Translated, it gives CSELQGHEQLF.

Ten or more counts support this clonotype. The chain has TRBV2 and TRBJ1-1; D is perhaps TRBD1 (6 bases). CDR3 length: 14 residues. With 9 bases removed from V and 1 base from J, the gap between germline ends came to 15 bases. From germline, CDR1 is SNHLY and CDR2 FYNNEI. CDR3 amino acids: CARQGHTANTEAFF. The CDR3 DNA follows: TGTGCCAGACAGGGTCATACTGCGAACACTGAAGCTTTCTTT.

This clonotype was seen at least ten times. This chain joins TRBV12-3 or TRBV12-4 and TRBJ2-5, with 8 bases lining up with TRBD1. With 6 bases clipped from V and 4 bases from J, the junction kept 10 bases outside the gene matches. This CDR3 contains 15 residues. CDR3 region: CASRDNRGSSETQYF. DNA of the CDR3: TGTGCCAGCAGAGATAACAGGGGGAGTTCAGAGACCCAGTACTTC.

There are many counts of this clonotype. The chain joins TRBV6-1 to TRBJ1-3; D remains ambiguous. Germline loops: CDR1 MNHNS, CDR2 SASEGT. Trimming removed 9 bases at V and 7 bases at J, with 13 bases between. The CDR3 loop spans 12 amino acids. CDR3 DNA sequence: TGTGCCAGTCTTCGCTCGGGGAACACCATATATTTT. Encoded protein: CASLRSGNTIYF.